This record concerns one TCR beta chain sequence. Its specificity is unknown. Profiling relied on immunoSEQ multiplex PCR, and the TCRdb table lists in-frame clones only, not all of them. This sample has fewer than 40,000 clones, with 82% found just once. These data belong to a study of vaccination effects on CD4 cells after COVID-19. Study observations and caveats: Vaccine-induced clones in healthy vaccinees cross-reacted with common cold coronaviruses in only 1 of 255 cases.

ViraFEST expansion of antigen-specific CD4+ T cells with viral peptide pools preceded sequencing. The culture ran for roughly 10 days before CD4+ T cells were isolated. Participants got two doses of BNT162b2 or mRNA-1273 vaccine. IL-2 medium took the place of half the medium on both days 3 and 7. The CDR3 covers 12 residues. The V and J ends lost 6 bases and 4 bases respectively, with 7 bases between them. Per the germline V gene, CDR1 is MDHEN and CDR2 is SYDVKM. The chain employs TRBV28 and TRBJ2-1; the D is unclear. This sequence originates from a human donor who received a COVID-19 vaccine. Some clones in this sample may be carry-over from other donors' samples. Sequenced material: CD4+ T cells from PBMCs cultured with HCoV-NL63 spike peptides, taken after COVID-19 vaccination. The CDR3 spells CASSSPYNEQFF. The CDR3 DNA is TGTGCCAGCAGCTCACCGTACAATGAGCAGTTCTTC.